The rows below give T cell receptor beta chains drawn from one sample of a study of blood T cells in healthy people across ages. Each CDR3 protein gets one entry after TCRdb re-called the 5' RACE reads with MiXCR. The sample carries 450,000 to 700,000 distinct CDR3 sequences, 25% to 30% recorded once. Material: blood. Receptor source: a woman in her 70s in good health. Both conserved end residues are part of each CDR3. A D gene is named only where the DNA matches it firmly. Clone size is not always given. Where it is, it says once, few, many or a class for expanded clones.

V	size	J	D	CDR3	DNA
TRBV29-1	.	TRBJ2-5	.	CSVFPRLFTETQYF	TGCAGCGTTTTTCCCCGACTATTTACAGAGACCCAGTACTTC
TRBV3-1	.	TRBJ2-5	.	CASSLPETEGTQYF	TGTGCCAGCAGCCTACCGGAGACTGAGGGGACCCAGTACTTC
TRBV5-1	.	TRBJ2-5	.	CASRLQGIGWETQYF	TGCGCCAGCCGGCTCCAGGGAATTGGGTGGGAGACCCAGTACTTC
TRBV7-8	.	TRBJ2-5	.	CASSLARGGVGTQYF	TGTGCCAGCAGCTTAGCGCGCGGCGGCGTGGGGACCCAGTACTTC
TRBV21-1	.	TRBJ2-2	.	CASSKGTGKWNTGELFF	TGTGCCAGCAGCAAAGGAACAGGGAAATGGAACACCGGGGAGCTGTTTTTT
TRBV12-3/TRBV12-4	few	TRBJ1-1	.	CASGDGTRNTEAFF	TGTGCCAGCGGAGACGGCACCAGAAACACTGAAGCTTTCTTT
TRBV3-1	many	TRBJ1-1	.	CASSQVVSAEAFF	TGTGCCAGCAGCCAAGTGGTGTCAGCTGAAGCTTTCTTT
TRBV7-9	.	TRBJ2-7	TRBD1	CASSFEGAYEQYF	TGTGCCAGCAGCTTCGAGGGGGCTTACGAGCAGTACTTC
TRBV4-3	few	TRBJ2-3	.	CASSQDFRQTDTQYF	TGCGCCAGCAGCCAAGATTTTAGGCAAACCGATACGCAGTATTTT
TRBV5-1	.	TRBJ2-1	.	CASSLGALLSNEQFF	TGCGCCAGCAGCTTGGGTGCCCTCCTATCCAATGAGCAGTTCTTC
TRBV6-6	few	TRBJ2-4	.	CASSQDPYIQYF	TGTGCCAGCAGTCAAGACCCCTACATTCAGTACTTC
TRBV12-3/TRBV12-4	.	TRBJ2-7	.	CASSLAEPFSYEQYF	TGTGCCAGCAGTTTAGCGGAGCCCTTTTCCTACGAGCAGTACTTC
TRBV11-3	.	TRBJ2-7	.	CASSTRQPHEQYF	TGTGCCAGCAGCACCAGACAGCCTCACGAGCAGTACTTC
TRBV5-1	.	TRBJ1-1	TRBD1	CASSELGQPVTEAFF	TGCGCCAGCAGTGAATTGGGACAGCCGGTGACTGAAGCTTTCTTT
TRBV3-1	few	TRBJ2-7	.	CASSQRTEQYF	TGTGCCAGCAGCCAAAGGACGGAGCAGTACTTC
TRBV4-1	.	TRBJ2-2	.	CASSLKPGPTTGELFF	TGCGCCAGCAGCCTGAAACCGGGCCCTACAACCGGGGAGCTGTTTTTT
TRBV12-3/TRBV12-4	.	TRBJ1-1	.	CASSFSARDTEAFF	TGTGCCAGCAGTTTTTCGGCCCGGGACACTGAAGCTTTCTTT
TRBV9	.	TRBJ2-4	TRBD1	CASSPPHGQGRAKNIQYF	TGTGCCAGCAGCCCACCACACGGACAGGGAAGGGCCAAAAACATTCAGTACTTC
TRBV5-1	.	TRBJ2-1	TRBD1	CASSFTRDRGLHEQFF	TGCGCCAGCAGCTTTACCCGGGACAGGGGGCTGCATGAGCAGTTCTTC
TRBV20-1	.	TRBJ1-6	.	CSAEFRGGGPLHF	TGCAGTGCCGAGTTTAGGGGTGGGGGGCCCCTCCACTTT
TRBV29-1	few	TRBJ2-1	.	CSVDFFFDEQFF	TGCAGCGTTGATTTTTTTTTCGATGAGCAGTTCTTC
TRBV29-1	few	TRBJ2-3	TRBD1	CSVDTGGDTQYF	TGCAGCGTTGATACAGGGGGAGATACGCAGTATTTT
TRBV25-1	few	TRBJ1-4	.	CASRSRVDEKLFF	TGTGCCAGCAGATCCAGGGTTGATGAAAAACTGTTTTTT
TRBV7-2	.	TRBJ2-5	TRBD2	CASSSRTSSYGTQYF	TGTGCCAGCAGCTCGAGGACTAGCTCGTACGGGACCCAGTACTTC
TRBV6-5	few	TRBJ1-4	TRBD1	CASSYSGQKATNEKLFF	TGTGCCAGCAGTTACTCGGGACAGAAAGCAACTAATGAAAAACTGTTTTTT
TRBV24-1	many	TRBJ2-3	.	CATSDLGRSSGADTQYF	TGTGCCACCAGTGATTTAGGCCGATCTTCGGGAGCGGATACGCAGTATTTT
TRBV25-1	few	TRBJ2-7	.	CASRYGNYEQYF	TGTGCCTCCAGGTATGGCAACTACGAGCAGTACTTC
TRBV6-1	.	TRBJ2-2	.	CAMHGGYGTGELFF	TGTGCCATGCACGGCGGGTACGGGACCGGGGAGCTGTTTTTT
TRBV29-1	many	TRBJ2-5	.	CSVFGKGETQYF	TGCAGCGTTTTCGGGAAGGGAGAGACCCAGTACTTC
TRBV29-1	few	TRBJ2-3	.	CSGKGTDTQYF	TGCAGCGGTAAGGGCACAGATACGCAGTATTTT
TRBV2	.	TRBJ1-4	.	CASSERPGAFNEKLFF	TGTGCCAGCAGTGAGCGGCCAGGGGCTTTTAATGAAAAACTGTTTTTT
TRBV4-2	few	TRBJ1-6	.	CASSQERGTLRSPLHF	TGTGCCAGCAGCCAAGAACGGGGAACCCTAAGATCACCCCTCCACTTT
TRBV11-1	few	TRBJ2-5	.	CASSFRGTGKETQYF	TGTGCCAGCAGCTTTCGGGGAACAGGAAAAGAGACCCAGTACTTC
TRBV7-2	.	TRBJ1-4	TRBD1	CASGLQGVNEKLFF	TGTGCCAGCGGCTTACAGGGGGTTAATGAAAAACTGTTTTTT
TRBV7-2	.	TRBJ2-3	.	CASSSPGSTDTQYF	TGTGCCAGCAGTTCGCCGGGTAGCACAGATACGCAGTATTTT
TRBV7-8	few	TRBJ2-7	.	CASNIPGPTYEQYF	TGTGCCAGCAACATTCCCGGCCCCACCTACGAGCAGTACTTC
TRBV7-2	.	TRBJ1-1	.	CASSFDRGRALMNTEAFF	TGTGCCAGCAGCTTCGACAGAGGTAGAGCTCTAATGAACACTGAAGCTTTCTTT
TRBV19	once	TRBJ2-1	TRBD2	CASSPRTSGRNEQFF	TGTGCCAGTAGTCCAAGGACTAGCGGTAGGAATGAGCAGTTCTTC
TRBV14	few	TRBJ1-2	.	CASTQSGGYGYTF	TGTGCCAGCACGCAATCGGGCGGTTATGGCTACACCTTC
TRBV3-1	.	TRBJ2-5	TRBD2	CASSQELAGVPEETQYF	TGTGCCAGCAGCCAAGAATTAGCGGGAGTCCCGGAAGAGACCCAGTACTTC
TRBV7-2	few	TRBJ1-4	.	CASTGGWGEKLFF	TGTGCCAGCACCGGGGGCTGGGGAGAAAAACTGTTTTTT
TRBV4-1	few	TRBJ1-2	.	CASSQPGRQPNYGYTF	TGCGCCAGCAGCCAACCTGGGCGACAGCCTAACTATGGCTACACCTTC
TRBV18	few	TRBJ1-1	.	CASSPRVTKEAFF	TGTGCCAGCTCCCCCAGGGTAACCAAGGAAGCTTTCTTT